This T cell receptor beta chain was captured in a study of T cell responses to AZD1222 COVID-19 vaccine. Study-wide results and limits: Unmutated regions of variants are reportedly targeted by nearly half of spike-specific TCRs. Spike-specific TCRs gained breadth and depth after people received two AZD1222 doses. White British ancestry dominated among donors, who included more females, and clonal diversity was possibly underestimated. Seropositive at baseline were only a handful of AZD1222 recipients.

Note on this clone: Its antigen remains unknown.

This CDR3 comprises 15 residues. V lost 3 bases and J lost 7, with 19 bases in between. Per the germline V gene, CDR1 is LNHNV and CDR2 is YYDKDF (reference sequence). Method: immunoSEQ multiplex PCR; TCRdb's copy keeps in-frame clones and lacks some. The profile shows around 130,000 clones, 85% to 90% of them singletons. V and J are TRBV15 and TRBJ2-7, with D tentatively TRBD1 or TRBD2 (6 bases each). The sample consisted of peripheral blood, taken 28 days after the second AZD1222 dose. The TCR sequence derives from an adult who received the AZD1222 COVID-19 vaccine. CDR3 nucleotides: TGTGCCACCAGCAGGAAAGGAGGGGGATCGAGAGAGCAGTACTTC. This codes for CATSRKGGGSREQYF.